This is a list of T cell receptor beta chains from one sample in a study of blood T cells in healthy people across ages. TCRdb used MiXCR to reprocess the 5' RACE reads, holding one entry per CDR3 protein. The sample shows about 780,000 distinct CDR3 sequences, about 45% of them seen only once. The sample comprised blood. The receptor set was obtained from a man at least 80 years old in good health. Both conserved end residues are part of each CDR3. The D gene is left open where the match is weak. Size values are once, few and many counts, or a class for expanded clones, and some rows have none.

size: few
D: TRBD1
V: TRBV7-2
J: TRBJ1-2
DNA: TGTGCCAGCAGCCCGGGACAGGGCGAAGGCTACACCTTC
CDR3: CASSPGQGEGYTF

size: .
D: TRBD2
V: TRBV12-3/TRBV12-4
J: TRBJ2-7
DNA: TGTGCCAGCAGCTCGCGTGCGGGAGGTTCCTACAATGAGCAGTACTTC
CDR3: CASSSRAGGSYNEQYF

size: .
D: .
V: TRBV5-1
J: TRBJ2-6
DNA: TGCGCCAGCAGCCCACAAGGAACAGGGACCGGGGCCAACGTCCTGACTTTC
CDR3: CASSPQGTGTGANVLTF

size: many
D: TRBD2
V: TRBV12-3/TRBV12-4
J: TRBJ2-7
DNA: TGTGCCAGCAGTTGGAGTAGCGGGAGAGGGGAGCAGTACTTC
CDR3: CASSWSSGRGEQYF

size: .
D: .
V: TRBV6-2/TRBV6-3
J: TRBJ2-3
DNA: TGTGCCAGCAGTTACTCTCCGGCTAGCACAGATACGCAGTATTTT
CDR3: CASSYSPASTDTQYF

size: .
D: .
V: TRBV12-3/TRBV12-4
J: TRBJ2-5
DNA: TGTGCCAGCAGTCCACCGGACTGGTTCCAAGAGACCCAGTACTTC
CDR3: CASSPPDWFQETQYF

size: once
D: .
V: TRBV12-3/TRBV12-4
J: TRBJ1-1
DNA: TGTGCCAGCAGTTTATTCCCAGGATCAGCTTTCTTT
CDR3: CASSLFPGSAFF

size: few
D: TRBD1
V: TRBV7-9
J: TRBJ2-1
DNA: TGTGCCAGCAGCCTCTTATCCGGGACAGGGGGCAAGAATGAGCAGTTCTTC
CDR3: CASSLLSGTGGKNEQFF

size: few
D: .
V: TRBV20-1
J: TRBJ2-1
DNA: TGCAGTGCTGGGAGCAATGAGCAGTTCTTC
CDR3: CSAGSNEQFF

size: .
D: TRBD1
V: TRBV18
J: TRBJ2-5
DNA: TGTGCCAGCTCACCAGTAGGACAGGAAGAGACCCAGTACTTC
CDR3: CASSPVGQEETQYF

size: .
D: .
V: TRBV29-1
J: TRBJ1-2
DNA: TGCAGCGTTCTGGGCTATGGCTACACCTTC
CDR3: CSVLGYGYTF

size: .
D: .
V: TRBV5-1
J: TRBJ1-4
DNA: TGCGCCAGCAGCGTTGGGCGCATTAATAATGAAAAACTGTTTTTT
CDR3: CASSVGRINNEKLFF

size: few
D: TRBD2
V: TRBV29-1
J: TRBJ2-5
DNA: TGCAGCGTTTGCGGGAGTTCGGGAGAGACCCAGTACTTC
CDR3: CSVCGSSGETQYF

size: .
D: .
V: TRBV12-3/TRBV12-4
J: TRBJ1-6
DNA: TGTGCCAGCACCCTGATGACGGCAGCCTATAATTCACCCCTCCACTTT
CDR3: CASTLMTAAYNSPLHF

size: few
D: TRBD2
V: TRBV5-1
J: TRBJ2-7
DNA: TGCGCCAGCAGCGAGACTAGCGGGAGCCCCCACGAGCAGTACTTC
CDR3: CASSETSGSPHEQYF

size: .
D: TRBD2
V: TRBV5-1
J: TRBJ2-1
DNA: TGCGCCAGCAGCCGCTCCGGGACTAGCGATTTCTACAATGAGCAGTTCTTC
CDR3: CASSRSGTSDFYNEQFF

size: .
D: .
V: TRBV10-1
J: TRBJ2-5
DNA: TGCGCCAGCAGTGAGTCTACGGGAGACCAAGAGACCCAGTACTTC
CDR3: CASSESTGDQETQYF

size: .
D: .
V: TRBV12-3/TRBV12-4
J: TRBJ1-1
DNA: TGTGCCAGCAGTTTCGAAAGGGTCACTGAAGCTTTCTTT
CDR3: CASSFERVTEAFF

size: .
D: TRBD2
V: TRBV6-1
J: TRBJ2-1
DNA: TGTGCCAGCAGAGAACTAGCGGGAGGAGGCAATGAGCAGTTCTTC
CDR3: CASRELAGGGNEQFF

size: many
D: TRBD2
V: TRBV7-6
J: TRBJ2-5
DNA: TGTGCCAGCAGCTTAACTGCCTTCCGGGGGGATTTAGAGACCCAGTACTTC
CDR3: CASSLTAFRGDLETQYF

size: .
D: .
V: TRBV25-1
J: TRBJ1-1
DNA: TGTGCCAGCAGTGCCTCCAGGGGTGTGAACACTGAAGCTTTCTTT
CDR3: CASSASRGVNTEAFF

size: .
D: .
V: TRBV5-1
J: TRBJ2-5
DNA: TGCGCCAGCACCAGTAGAGAGACCCAGTACTTC
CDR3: CASTSRETQYF

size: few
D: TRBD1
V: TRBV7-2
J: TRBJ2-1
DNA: TGTGCCAGCAGCAGGGGTGGACAGGTAAATGAGCAGTTCTTC
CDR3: CASSRGGQVNEQFF

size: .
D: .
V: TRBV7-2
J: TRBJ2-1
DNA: TGTGCCAGCAGCCGTCTGGCAGTTGGTGAGCAGTTCTTC
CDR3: CASSRLAVGEQFF

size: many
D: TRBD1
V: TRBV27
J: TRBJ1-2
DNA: TGTGCCAGCAGTGTAGTCCGGGACAGGACTAACTATGGCTACACCTTC
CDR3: CASSVVRDRTNYGYTF

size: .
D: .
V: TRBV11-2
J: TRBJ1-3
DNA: TGTGCCAGCAGCCAAAACAATGGAAACACCATATATTTT
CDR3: CASSQNNGNTIYF

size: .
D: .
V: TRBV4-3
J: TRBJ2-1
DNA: TGCGCCGGCAGCCGAGGAGGCCGGGAGTGGGAGCAGTTCTTC
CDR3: CAGSRGGREWEQFF

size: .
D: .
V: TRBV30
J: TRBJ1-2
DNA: TGTGCCTGGAGTCCCGTTGGACCTCGCTATGGCTACACCTTC
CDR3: CAWSPVGPRYGYTF

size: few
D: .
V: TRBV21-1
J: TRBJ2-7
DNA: TGTGCCAGCAGAGGAACACCGCCGAGGCAGTACTTC
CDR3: CASRGTPPRQYF

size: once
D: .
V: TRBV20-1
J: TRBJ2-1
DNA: TGCAGTGCTAGATCGGGCCTAGACTACAATGAGCAGTTCTTC
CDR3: CSARSGLDYNEQFF

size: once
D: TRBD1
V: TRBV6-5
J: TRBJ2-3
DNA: TGTGCCAGCAGTTACTCGATTTCTTTCGGACAGGGCGCAGATACGCAGTATTTT
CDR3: CASSYSISFGQGADTQYF

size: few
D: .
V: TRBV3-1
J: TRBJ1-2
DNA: TGTGCCAGCAGCCAAGATCTAGGGGGTCGAGACTATGGCTACACCTTC
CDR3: CASSQDLGGRDYGYTF

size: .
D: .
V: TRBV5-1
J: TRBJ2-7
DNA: TGCGCCAGCAGCGACGGGACGGTATCCTACGAGCAGTACTTC
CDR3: CASSDGTVSYEQYF

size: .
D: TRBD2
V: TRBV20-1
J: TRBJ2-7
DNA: TGCAGTGCTCGGCGCGGGGCGGGAGTGGACGAGCAGTACTTC
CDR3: CSARRGAGVDEQYF

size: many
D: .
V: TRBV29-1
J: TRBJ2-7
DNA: TGCAGCGTCCCGGGACAGGGGGATCTAGCGGGAGCAGGAGAGCAGTACTTC
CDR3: CSVPGQGDLAGAGEQYF

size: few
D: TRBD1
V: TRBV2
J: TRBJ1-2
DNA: TGTGCCAGCAGGGCGGGACAGTTCTATGGCTACACCTTC
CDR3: CASRAGQFYGYTF

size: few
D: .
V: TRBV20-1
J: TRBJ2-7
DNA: TGCAGTGCTCCGACAGGCGGCTACGAGCAGTACTTC
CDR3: CSAPTGGYEQYF

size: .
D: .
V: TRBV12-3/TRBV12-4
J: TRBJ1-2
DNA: TGTGCCAGCAGTCCGTCGTTTCTCGAAGGGGGCTACACCTTC
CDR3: CASSPSFLEGGYTF

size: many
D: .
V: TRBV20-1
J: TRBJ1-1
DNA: TGCAGTGCTCGACAGCCAGTGGGGAACACTGAAGCTTTCTTT
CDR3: CSARQPVGNTEAFF

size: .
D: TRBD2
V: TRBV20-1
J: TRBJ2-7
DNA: TGCAGTGCTAGAGAGTGGACTAGCGGGAAGTACGAGCAGTACTTC
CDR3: CSAREWTSGKYEQYF